Shown below are 5 T cell receptor beta chains from a single sample sequenced in a study of blood T cells in healthy people across ages. The authors ran a second PCR of roughly 6 to 11 cycles using a sample-barcoded 5' primer and a J-beta primer mix. MiXCR, applied by TCRdb to the 5' RACE reads, yields one record per CDR3 protein. In the table there are 550,000 to 700,000 distinct CDR3 sequences, roughly a quarter of which are singletons. Sequences were obtained from blood. The receptors originated from a woman in her 70s in good health.

The gene calls are TRBV29-1 and TRBJ2-7, with D possibly called TRBD1 or TRBD2 (5 bases each). From germline, CDR1 is SQVTM and CDR2 ANQGSEA. The CDR3 runs 14 residues. The V end was cut by 4 bases, the J end by 3 bases, with 16 bases between. As DNA, the CDR3 is TGCAGCGTTGTCAGGGACGGAAACTTCTACGAGCAGTACTTC. This gives the protein CSVVRDGNFYEQYF.

V gene TRBV29-1 combines with J gene TRBJ2-3, with 14 bases identical to TRBD2. The CDR3 extends over 15 amino acids. Germline CDR1 is SQVTM and CDR2 is ANQGSEA. V gave up 4 bases and J gave up 1 base; unmatched junction bases: 1. The CDR3 DNA follows: TGCAGCGTTGGGGGACTAGCGGGAGGCACAGATACGCAGTATTTT. This codes for CSVGGLAGGTDTQYF.

This sequence joins TRBV20-1 and TRBJ1-1, with D tentatively TRBD1 (6 bases). There are 14 residues in the CDR3. The V gene lost 1 base and the J gene lost 8 bases, with 17 bases spanning the gap. Germline CDR1 and CDR2: DFQATT and SNEGSKA (reference sequence). Here the CDR3 reads CSARAQGDRREAFF. The CDR3 DNA is TGCAGTGCTAGAGCACAGGGCGACCGTAGGGAAGCTTTCTTT.

The chain has TRBV7-2 and TRBJ1-2, with TRBD1 matching over 9 bases. CDR1 is SGHTA, CDR2 FQGNSA, per germline. This CDR3 is built from 15 residues. With 5 bases clipped from V and 7 bases from J, the junction kept 11 bases outside the gene matches. The CDR3 is CASSLLDRGEGGYTF. CDR3 nucleotides: TGTGCCAGCAGCCTACTCGACAGGGGGGAGGGTGGCTACACCTTC.

Here the CDR3 reads CSAVLRAGDQPQHF. The CDR3 DNA sequence: TGCAGTGCCGTACTACGGGCAGGAGATCAGCCCCAGCATTTT. V usage is TRBV20-1 and J usage is TRBJ1-5, with D uncertain. Germline values: CDR1 DFQATT, CDR2 SNEGSKA (reference sequence). The ends were cut back, 6 bases at V and 5 bases at J, with 17 bases in the middle. The CDR3 runs to 14 residues.